A selection of T cell receptor beta chains follows, all from one sample in a study of CD8+ T cells in alopecia areata. The repertoire was sequenced with immunoSEQ multiplex PCR; TCRdb's copy has only in-frame clones and lacks some. The sample gives 150,000 to 200,000 clones, around three fifths of which show up once; approximately 0.93% is in the top ten. Sequencing was performed on CD4+ T cells sorted from blood, taken at week 24, from a patient treated with tofacitinib. The receptors come from a human donor with alopecia areata. The CDR3 runs from the conserved cysteine through the conserved F or W. A D gene is named only where the DNA matches it firmly. Size is stated for part of the rows, as once, few or many counts, or as a class when the clone is expanded.

v_call	clone_size	d_call	j_call	cdr3_length	cdr3_nt	cdr3_aa
TRBV30	-	-	TRBJ1-1	11	TGTGCCTGGAGTGTACCCCCTGAAGCTTTCTTT	CAWSVPPEAFF
TRBV25-1	-	-	TRBJ2-7	14	TGTGCCAGCAGTGTCCCAGGTACATTCTACGAGCAGTACTTC	CASSVPGTFYEQYF
TRBV29-1	-	-	TRBJ2-6	14	TGCAGCGTTGAGGGGGGCGCTGGGGCCAACGTCCTGACTTTC	CSVEGGAGANVLTF
TRBV9	once	-	TRBJ1-4	13	TGTGCCAGCAGCACCCACAGCGCCGAAAAACTGTTTTTT	CASSTHSAEKLFF
TRBV4-1	-	-	TRBJ2-7	15	TGCGCCAGCAGCTCCAGGGACTTAGGGGGTTCCGAGCAGTACTTC	CASSSRDLGGSEQYF
TRBV30	few	TRBD1	TRBJ1-1	14	TGTGCCTGGAGTGTGGTCCGGGACAGGGGAACAGCTTTCTTT	CAWSVVRDRGTAFF
TRBV27	-	-	TRBJ2-7	14	TGTGCCAGCAACCCACTGGACCGGAGCTACGAGCAGTACTTC	CASNPLDRSYEQYF
TRBV7-9	few	-	TRBJ2-4	17	TGTGCCAGCAGCTTCGCCGGACAGTTACTAGCCAAAAACATTCAGTACTTC	CASSFAGQLLAKNIQYF
TRBV10-3	few	TRBD1	TRBJ1-5	14	TGTGCCATCAGCAAGACAGGGGACAATCAGCCCCAGCATTTT	CAISKTGDNQPQHF
TRBV5-6	-	-	TRBJ2-1	13	TGTGCCAGCAGCTTGATACTGGTGGATGAGCAGTTCTTC	CASSLILVDEQFF